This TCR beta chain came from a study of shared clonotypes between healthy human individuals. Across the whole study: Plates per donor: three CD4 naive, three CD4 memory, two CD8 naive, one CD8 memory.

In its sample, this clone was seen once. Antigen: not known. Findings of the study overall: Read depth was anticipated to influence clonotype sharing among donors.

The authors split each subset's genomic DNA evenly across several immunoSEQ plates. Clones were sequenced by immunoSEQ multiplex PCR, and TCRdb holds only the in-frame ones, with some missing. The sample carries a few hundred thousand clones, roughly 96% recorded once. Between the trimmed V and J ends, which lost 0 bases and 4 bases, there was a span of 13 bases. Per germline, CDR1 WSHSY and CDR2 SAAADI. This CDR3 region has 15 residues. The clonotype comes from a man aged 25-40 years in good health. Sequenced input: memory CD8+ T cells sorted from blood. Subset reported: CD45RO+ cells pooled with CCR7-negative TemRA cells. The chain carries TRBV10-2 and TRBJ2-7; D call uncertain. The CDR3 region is CASSESGGFGYEQYF. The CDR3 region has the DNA TGCGCCAGCAGTGAGTCAGGTGGATTTGGATACGAGCAGTACTTC.